The 26 T cell receptor beta chains reported below all come from one sample, sequenced in a study of T cell changes during pregnancy in multiple sclerosis. Clones were sequenced by immunoSEQ multiplex PCR, and TCRdb holds only the in-frame ones, with some missing. The data contain approximately 90,000 clones, approximately 94% of them singletons. Sequencing used peripheral blood, obtained in the third trimester of pregnancy. Source of these receptors: a female donor with multiple sclerosis, enrolled in a pregnancy study.

This clone was counted a single time. V is TRBV27 and J is TRBJ2-2; D is perhaps TRBD1 (5 bases). CDR3 length equals 16 residues. Germline V gene data show CDR1 as MNHEY and CDR2 as SMNVEV (reference sequence). V was pared by 5 bases and J by 2 bases, with 15 bases between. The CDR3 nucleotides are TGTGCCAGCAGTCCCCAGACAGCTATCAACACCGGGGAGCTGTTTTTT. Translating gives CASSPQTAINTGELFF.

The chain carries TRBV6-6 and TRBJ2-1; D gene ambiguous. Germline V gives CDR1 MNHNY, CDR2 SVGAGI (reference sequence). Trimming stripped 5 bases from V and 7 bases from J, with 9 bases between. The CDR3 is made up of 12 amino acids. CDR3 in DNA: TGTGCCAGCAGTGGCGAGAGGAATGAGCAGTTCTTC. Its protein product is CASSGERNEQFF.

The rearrangement links TRBV6-6 to TRBJ1-1; D not certain. Germline CDR1 is MNHNY and CDR2 is SVGAGI (reference sequence). Between the trimmed V and J ends, which lost 0 bases and 5 bases, there was a span of 10 bases. CDR3 size: 14 residues. CDR3 amino acids: CASSYSNEVTEAFF. The CDR3 DNA reads TGTGCCAGCAGTTACTCGAACGAGGTTACTGAAGCTTTCTTT.

The chain carries TRBV28 and TRBJ2-7, with D possibly TRBD1 on 5 matching bases. The CDR3 has 18 amino acids. Germline lookup yields CDR1 MDHEN and CDR2 SYDVKM. V gave up 6 bases and J gave up 3 bases, with 27 bases separating them. The CDR3 DNA sequence: TGTGCCAGCAGCGAACCCGACTCAGGGCAAAAGGGTCTCTACGAGCAGTACTTC. Residues: CASSEPDSGQKGLYEQYF.

This rearrangement joins TRBV28 to TRBJ2-7, with 9 bases aligning to TRBD1. V lost 2 bases and J lost 7; bases outside the gene matches: 9. This CDR3 region has 15 residues. The germline V gene encodes CDR1 MDHEN and CDR2 SYDVKM. The CDR3 DNA reads as TGTGCCAGCAGTTTACCTCCGGGACAGGGTGGGGAGCAGTACTTC. The encoded protein is CASSLPPGQGGEQYF.

The chain is built from TRBV6-1 and TRBJ1-5; D is possibly TRBD1 (5 bases). The germline V gene encodes CDR1 MNHNS and CDR2 SASEGT. This CDR3 has 14 residues. V gave up 0 bases and J gave up 7 bases, with 10 bases separating them. The CDR3 region has the DNA TGTGCCAGCAGTGAAGCGGGGGGAATCCAGCCCCAGCATTTT. Its protein product is CASSEAGGIQPQHF.

This clone was seen once. This rearrangement joins TRBV11-3 to TRBJ2-5; a weak D match, TRBD2 (6 bases). Trimming took off 0 bases at V and 5 bases at J, with 13 bases between the two ends. From germline, CDR1 is SGHNT and CDR2 YENEEA. CDR3 size: 15 residues. CDR3 region: CASSLDWGGSETQYF. The CDR3 region has the DNA TGTGCCAGCAGCTTAGATTGGGGAGGAAGCGAGACCCAGTACTTC.

The V gene is TRBV19, the J gene TRBJ2-7, with 11 bases fitting TRBD2. The CDR3 runs 18 residues. CDR1 and CDR2 (germline): LNHDA, SQIVND (reference sequence). Trimming took 5 bases from V and 2 from J; bases not matched to a gene: 14. Here the CDR3 DNA reads TGTGCCAGTAGTCGAAGACACAAGGGACTAGCGGATACCTACGAGCAGTACTTC. Translation: CASSRRHKGLADTYEQYF.

CDR3 amino acids: CAQGRGFLGANVLTF. The CDR3 bases are TGTGCACAAGGCCGGGGTTTTCTTGGGGCCAACGTCCTGACTTTC. The rearrangement uses TRBV7-9 and TRBJ2-6, with D possibly being TRBD2 (5 bases). The CDR3 consists of 15 residues. Per the germline V gene, CDR1 is SEHNR and CDR2 is FQNEAQ (reference sequence). The whole variable domain, remainder taken from reference TRBV7-9 and TRBJ2-6, is DTGVSQNPRHKITKRGQNVTFRCDPISEHNRLYWYRQTLGQGPEFLTYFQNEAQLEKSRLLSDRFSAERPKGSFSTLEIQRTEQGDSAMYLCAQGRGFLGANVLTFGAGSRLTVL.

This rearrangement joins TRBV2 to TRBJ2-7; 10 bases line up with TRBD1. Losses at the gene ends were 8 bases for V and 6 bases for J; bases not matched to a gene: 7. From germline, CDR1 is SNHLY and CDR2 FYNNEI. The CDR3 is 13 residues long. The CDR3 spells CASRGDRGFEQYF. In nucleotides, the CDR3 is TGTGCCAGCCGGGGGGACAGGGGATTCGAGCAGTACTTC.

The chain recombines TRBV13 with TRBJ2-1, with 7 nucleotides matching TRBD2. The germline V gene encodes CDR1 PRHDT and CDR2 FYEKMQ (reference sequence). V lost 1 base, J lost 1 base, and 10 bases stayed unmatched. CDR3 size: 18 residues. CDR3 nucleotides: TGTGCCAGCAGCTTAGAGATCCGGAGCGGGAAGTCCTACAATGAGCAGTTCTTC. Translating it yields CASSLEIRSGKSYNEQFF.

This chain uses TRBV14 with TRBJ2-1; 10 bases are shared with TRBD2. The V gene's germline CDR1 is SGHDN and CDR2 FVKESK. CDR3 length: 15 amino acids. J gave up 8 bases and V 1 base, and 5 bases lay outside the gene matches. CDR3 loop: CASSQVSGRADEQFF. The CDR3 nucleotides read TGTGCCAGCAGCCAAGTGAGCGGGAGGGCCGATGAGCAGTTCTTC.

V is TRBV13 and J is TRBJ2-7, with TRBD1 identical over 7 bases. CDR3 length: 14 amino acids. With V trimmed by 1 base and J by 0 bases, 0 bases remained unmatched. Germline V gene lookup returns CDR1 PRHDT and CDR2 FYEKMQ (reference sequence). CDR3 loop: CASSLEGASYEQYF. CDR3 bases: TGTGCCAGCAGCTTAGAGGGGGCCTCCTACGAGCAGTACTTC.

The genes are TRBV2 and TRBJ2-3; no clear D. V was shortened by 3 bases and J by 8 bases, with 12 bases between the two germline ends. The germline CDR1 and CDR2 sequences are SNHLY and FYNNEI. This CDR3 has 13 amino acids. CDR3 sequence reads: CASSELGDPTQYF. CDR3 coding DNA: TGTGCCAGCAGTGAGTTAGGAGATCCTACGCAGTATTTT.

The V call is TRBV5-1, the J call TRBJ2-5; 9 nucleotides agree with TRBD1. J was trimmed by 5 bases and V by 7 bases; bases with no gene match: 9. This CDR3 comprises 14 residues. The germline V gene has CDR1 SGHRS and CDR2 YFSETQ. The CDR3 spells CASGTGGVIETQYF. The CDR3, as DNA: TGCGCCAGCGGAACAGGGGGCGTTATTGAGACCCAGTACTTC.

This rearrangement joins TRBV5-5 to TRBJ2-3; weak D call: TRBD2 (5 bases). The germline gives CDR1 SGHKS, CDR2 YYEKEE (reference sequence). This CDR3 has 16 residues. V lost 1 base, J lost 1 base, and 13 bases lay in between. CDR3 residues: CASSLYVSGGTDTQYF. The CDR3 nucleotides read TGTGCCAGCAGCTTGTACGTATCCGGGGGCACAGATACGCAGTATTTT.

The chain carries TRBV29-1 and TRBJ2-1, with a possible D match to TRBD2 (5 bases). V lost 8 bases, J lost 3 bases, and 14 bases lay in between. The germline V gene has CDR1 SQVTM and CDR2 ANQGSEA. The CDR3 contains 13 residues. In DNA, the CDR3 is TGCAGCACCCGGATAGCGATCTACAATGAGCAGTTCTTC. This encodes CSTRIAIYNEQFF.

The gene calls are TRBV9 and TRBJ1-3, with a weak D call TRBD1 (5 bases). From germline, CDR1 is SGDLS and CDR2 YYNGEE. With 6 bases removed from V and 1 base from J, the gap between germline ends came to 11 bases. This CDR3 has 14 amino acids. In DNA, the CDR3 is TGTGCCAGCAACCACGGGGGGTCTGGAAACACCATATATTTT. Amino acid sequence: CASNHGGSGNTIYF.

The chain joins TRBV9 to TRBJ2-1; TRBD2 might be the D (6 bases). Per the germline V gene, CDR1 is SGDLS and CDR2 is YYNGEE. The V gene lost 4 bases and the J gene lost 0 bases, with 17 bases spanning the gap. This CDR3 is 17 amino acids long. CDR3 amino acids: CASSSDAGISSYNEQFF. The DNA for the CDR3 is TGTGCCAGCAGCTCCGACGCGGGGATAAGCTCCTACAATGAGCAGTTCTTC.

This chain's CDR3 is CASSLVGFLTDYEQYF. The CDR3 bases are TGTGCCAGCAGCTTAGTAGGTTTCTTGACAGACTACGAGCAGTACTTC. The V gene is TRBV11-2, the J gene TRBJ2-7, with D possibly being TRBD1 (5 bases). V was pared by 1 base and J by 3 bases, with 16 bases between. Germline CDR1 SGHAT, CDR2 FQNNGV. The CDR3 has 16 amino acids.

V and J are TRBV9 and TRBJ2-2; unclear D gene. V lost 0 bases to trimming and J lost 0 bases, with 15 bases between them. Looked up from germline, CDR1 is SGDLS and CDR2 is YYNGEE. The CDR3 contains 18 residues. Written as DNA, the CDR3 is TGTGCCAGCAGCGTAGGGGCCTCAATCACCTCGAACACCGGGGAGCTGTTTTTT. Its protein is CASSVGASITSNTGELFF.

The rearrangement links TRBV25-1 to TRBJ1-4; 10 bases agree with TRBD1. V lost 2 bases to trimming and J lost 5 bases; unmatched junction nucleotides: 2. Germline lookup yields CDR1 MGHDK and CDR2 SYGVNS. The CDR3 runs 15 residues. CDR3 DNA sequence: TGTGCCAGCAGTGAAAGACAGGGGGCGAATGAAAAACTGTTTTTT. Encoded protein: CASSERQGANEKLFF.

The rearrangement uses TRBV13 and TRBJ2-4; TRBD2 agrees at 11 bases. CDR1 and CDR2 (germline): PRHDT, FYEKMQ (reference sequence). V was pared by 2 bases and J by 3 bases, with 3 bases of the junction left unmatched. The length of the CDR3 is 16 residues. The CDR3 DNA reads TGTGCCAGCAGCTTACTAGCGGGAGGCCTCAAAAACATTCAGTACTTC. This sequence encodes CASSLLAGGLKNIQYF.

This rearrangement joins TRBV9 to TRBJ2-1; D is undetermined. CDR3 length: 13 amino acids. The germline CDR1 and CDR2 sequences are SGDLS and YYNGEE. V was trimmed by 0 bases and J by 8 bases, leaving 9 bases between them. CDR3 nucleotide sequence: TGTGCCAGCAGCGTAGGTATCGTCGATGAGCAGTTCTTC. Translating it yields CASSVGIVDEQFF.

This sequence joins TRBV5-1 and TRBJ2-2, with 7 positions matching TRBD1. Germline trimming cut 2 bases from V and 4 bases from J; bases unmatched to any gene: 11. The CDR3 extends over 17 amino acids. CDR1 SGHRS and CDR2 YFSETQ come from the germline V gene. The CDR3 protein is CASSLSKGGLGTGELFF. For the CDR3, the DNA is TGCGCCAGCAGCTTATCTAAAGGGGGCTTGGGCACCGGGGAGCTGTTTTTT.

V is TRBV28 and J is TRBJ2-3; 8 bases line up with TRBD1. V gave up 2 bases and J gave up 1 base; unmatched junction bases: 2. The CDR3 length is 15 residues. From germline, CDR1 is MDHEN and CDR2 SYDVKM. The CDR3 coding sequence is TGTGCCAGCAGTTTAGACAGGGGAGGCACAGATACGCAGTATTTT. This codes for CASSLDRGGTDTQYF. The full variable domain, in which reference TRBV28 and TRBJ2-3 provide the parts outside the CDR3, is DVKVTQSSRYLVKRTGEKVFLECVQDMDHENMFWYRQDPGLGLRLIYFSYDVKMKEKGDIPEGYSVSREKKERFSLILESASTNQTSMYLCASSLDRGGTDTQYFGPGTRLTVL.